This passage covers 6 T cell receptor beta chains from one sample sequenced in a study of T-cell reconstitution after alpha-beta-depleted transplantation in children. TCRbeta library preparation incorporated unique molecular identifiers. From the PCR reads, TCRdb called clonotypes with MiXCR, one entry per CDR3 protein. The sample has approximately 400,000 distinct CDR3 sequences; about a tenth are singletons. Sequences were derived from PBMCs from the stem cell graft donor, sampled from the stem cell graft. The origin of the receptors is a human donor who donated a stem cell graft to a child with acute myeloid leukemia.

The chain is built from TRBV6-5 and TRBJ2-1; 11 positions agree with TRBD2. The J segment lost 9 bases and the V segment lost 2 bases, leaving 6 bases of the junction unmatched. Germline V gene sequence: CDR1 MNHEY, CDR2 SVGAGI. This CDR3 has 15 residues. Written as DNA, the CDR3 is TGTGCCAGCAGTTACATGCTAGCGGGAGGCTCTGAGCAGTTCTTC. Translated: CASSYMLAGGSEQFF.

This chain uses TRBV4-1 with TRBJ1-1; D uncertain. Germline-derived CDR1 and CDR2 are MGHRA and YSYEKL. The CDR3 length is 14 residues. V gave up 1 base and J gave up 0 bases, with 6 bases separating them. The CDR3 is CASSQGVMNTEAFF. As DNA, the CDR3 is TGCGCCAGCAGCCAAGGTGTTATGAACACTGAAGCTTTCTTT.

This clonotype was picked up a small number of times. The V call is TRBV4-3, the J call TRBJ2-3, with a tentative D call TRBD2 (5 bases). V was pared by 0 bases and J by 0 bases, with 16 bases between. CDR1 is LGHNA, CDR2 YSLEER, per germline. There are 18 residues in the CDR3. The DNA for the CDR3 is TGCGCCAGCAGCCAAGATCTGGTAGCTAGCTGGAGCACAGATACGCAGTATTTT. Protein product: CASSQDLVASWSTDTQYF.

This clonotype occurred many times. The rearrangement uses TRBV6-5 and TRBJ2-1; 7 bases align to TRBD2. V lost 0 bases and J lost 10; bases outside the gene matches: 15. The CDR3 extends over 17 amino acids. The germline V gene encodes CDR1 MNHEY and CDR2 SVGAGI. DNA of the CDR3: TGTGCCAGCAGTTACTCGGTGTGGGAGGGTCCCAATGGGGAGCAGTTCTTC. Its translation is CASSYSVWEGPNGEQFF.

This clonotype was found a few times. V usage is TRBV29-1 and J usage is TRBJ2-7; D is possibly TRBD1 (6 bases). V lost 5 bases to trimming and J lost 4 bases, with 21 bases between them. This CDR3 spans 15 amino acids. Germline CDR1 and CDR2: SQVTM and ANQGSEA. Here the CDR3 reads CSVKREGEVRYEQYF. In DNA, the CDR3 is TGCAGCGTTAAAAGAGAGGGGGAAGTAAGGTACGAGCAGTACTTC.

This clonotype was seen more than once but under ten times. J is TRBJ2-6 and V is TRBV7-9; no clear D gene. The V end lost 5 bases, the J end lost 4 bases, and 6 bases lay between the germline ends. Germline CDR1 SEHNR, CDR2 FQNEAQ (reference sequence). CDR3 length equals 13 residues. CDR3 loop: CASSGEGANVLTF. For the CDR3, the DNA is TGTGCCAGCAGCGGAGAGGGGGCCAACGTCCTGACTTTC.